This T cell receptor (beta chain) emerged from a study of cytomegalovirus exposure and HLA in healthy donors. This clone was recorded once. Its cognate antigen is unknown. Likely unrecorded immune exposures existed in these nominally healthy donors. Study conclusions and caveats: Researchers reported that a few CMV-associated chains were confirmed in vitro as CMV antigen-specific.

Researchers ran the PCR with 60 Vbeta and 13 Jbeta primers. Method: immunoSEQ multiplex PCR; TCRdb's copy keeps in-frame clones and lacks some. The data show about 180,000 clones, approximately 79% seen once. Germline CDR1 MDHEN, CDR2 SYDVKM. The CDR3 has 12 residues. Trimming cost V 3 bases and J 4 bases, with 6 bases left between them. The clonotype comes from a man between 35 and 55 years old in good health and CMV-seropositive. The sequenced sample consisted of PBMCs. The chain has TRBV28 and TRBJ1-2; D remains unclear. In nucleotides, the CDR3 is TGTGCCAGCAGTTTCGGGTTCTATGGCTACACCTTC. Protein: CASSFGFYGYTF.